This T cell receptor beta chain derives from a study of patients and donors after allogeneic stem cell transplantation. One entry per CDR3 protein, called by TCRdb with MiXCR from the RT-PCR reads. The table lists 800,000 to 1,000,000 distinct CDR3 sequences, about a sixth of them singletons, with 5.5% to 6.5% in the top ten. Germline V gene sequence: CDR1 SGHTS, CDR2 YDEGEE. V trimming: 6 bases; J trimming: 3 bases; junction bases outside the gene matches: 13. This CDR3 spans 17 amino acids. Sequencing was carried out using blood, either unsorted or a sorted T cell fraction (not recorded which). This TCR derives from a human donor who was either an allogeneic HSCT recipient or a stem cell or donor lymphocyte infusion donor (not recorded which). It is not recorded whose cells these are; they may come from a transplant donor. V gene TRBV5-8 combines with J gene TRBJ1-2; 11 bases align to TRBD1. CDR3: CASNAYTGTGGDYGYTF. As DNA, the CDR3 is TGTGCCAGCAACGCTTATACCGGGACAGGGGGTGACTATGGCTACACCTTC.